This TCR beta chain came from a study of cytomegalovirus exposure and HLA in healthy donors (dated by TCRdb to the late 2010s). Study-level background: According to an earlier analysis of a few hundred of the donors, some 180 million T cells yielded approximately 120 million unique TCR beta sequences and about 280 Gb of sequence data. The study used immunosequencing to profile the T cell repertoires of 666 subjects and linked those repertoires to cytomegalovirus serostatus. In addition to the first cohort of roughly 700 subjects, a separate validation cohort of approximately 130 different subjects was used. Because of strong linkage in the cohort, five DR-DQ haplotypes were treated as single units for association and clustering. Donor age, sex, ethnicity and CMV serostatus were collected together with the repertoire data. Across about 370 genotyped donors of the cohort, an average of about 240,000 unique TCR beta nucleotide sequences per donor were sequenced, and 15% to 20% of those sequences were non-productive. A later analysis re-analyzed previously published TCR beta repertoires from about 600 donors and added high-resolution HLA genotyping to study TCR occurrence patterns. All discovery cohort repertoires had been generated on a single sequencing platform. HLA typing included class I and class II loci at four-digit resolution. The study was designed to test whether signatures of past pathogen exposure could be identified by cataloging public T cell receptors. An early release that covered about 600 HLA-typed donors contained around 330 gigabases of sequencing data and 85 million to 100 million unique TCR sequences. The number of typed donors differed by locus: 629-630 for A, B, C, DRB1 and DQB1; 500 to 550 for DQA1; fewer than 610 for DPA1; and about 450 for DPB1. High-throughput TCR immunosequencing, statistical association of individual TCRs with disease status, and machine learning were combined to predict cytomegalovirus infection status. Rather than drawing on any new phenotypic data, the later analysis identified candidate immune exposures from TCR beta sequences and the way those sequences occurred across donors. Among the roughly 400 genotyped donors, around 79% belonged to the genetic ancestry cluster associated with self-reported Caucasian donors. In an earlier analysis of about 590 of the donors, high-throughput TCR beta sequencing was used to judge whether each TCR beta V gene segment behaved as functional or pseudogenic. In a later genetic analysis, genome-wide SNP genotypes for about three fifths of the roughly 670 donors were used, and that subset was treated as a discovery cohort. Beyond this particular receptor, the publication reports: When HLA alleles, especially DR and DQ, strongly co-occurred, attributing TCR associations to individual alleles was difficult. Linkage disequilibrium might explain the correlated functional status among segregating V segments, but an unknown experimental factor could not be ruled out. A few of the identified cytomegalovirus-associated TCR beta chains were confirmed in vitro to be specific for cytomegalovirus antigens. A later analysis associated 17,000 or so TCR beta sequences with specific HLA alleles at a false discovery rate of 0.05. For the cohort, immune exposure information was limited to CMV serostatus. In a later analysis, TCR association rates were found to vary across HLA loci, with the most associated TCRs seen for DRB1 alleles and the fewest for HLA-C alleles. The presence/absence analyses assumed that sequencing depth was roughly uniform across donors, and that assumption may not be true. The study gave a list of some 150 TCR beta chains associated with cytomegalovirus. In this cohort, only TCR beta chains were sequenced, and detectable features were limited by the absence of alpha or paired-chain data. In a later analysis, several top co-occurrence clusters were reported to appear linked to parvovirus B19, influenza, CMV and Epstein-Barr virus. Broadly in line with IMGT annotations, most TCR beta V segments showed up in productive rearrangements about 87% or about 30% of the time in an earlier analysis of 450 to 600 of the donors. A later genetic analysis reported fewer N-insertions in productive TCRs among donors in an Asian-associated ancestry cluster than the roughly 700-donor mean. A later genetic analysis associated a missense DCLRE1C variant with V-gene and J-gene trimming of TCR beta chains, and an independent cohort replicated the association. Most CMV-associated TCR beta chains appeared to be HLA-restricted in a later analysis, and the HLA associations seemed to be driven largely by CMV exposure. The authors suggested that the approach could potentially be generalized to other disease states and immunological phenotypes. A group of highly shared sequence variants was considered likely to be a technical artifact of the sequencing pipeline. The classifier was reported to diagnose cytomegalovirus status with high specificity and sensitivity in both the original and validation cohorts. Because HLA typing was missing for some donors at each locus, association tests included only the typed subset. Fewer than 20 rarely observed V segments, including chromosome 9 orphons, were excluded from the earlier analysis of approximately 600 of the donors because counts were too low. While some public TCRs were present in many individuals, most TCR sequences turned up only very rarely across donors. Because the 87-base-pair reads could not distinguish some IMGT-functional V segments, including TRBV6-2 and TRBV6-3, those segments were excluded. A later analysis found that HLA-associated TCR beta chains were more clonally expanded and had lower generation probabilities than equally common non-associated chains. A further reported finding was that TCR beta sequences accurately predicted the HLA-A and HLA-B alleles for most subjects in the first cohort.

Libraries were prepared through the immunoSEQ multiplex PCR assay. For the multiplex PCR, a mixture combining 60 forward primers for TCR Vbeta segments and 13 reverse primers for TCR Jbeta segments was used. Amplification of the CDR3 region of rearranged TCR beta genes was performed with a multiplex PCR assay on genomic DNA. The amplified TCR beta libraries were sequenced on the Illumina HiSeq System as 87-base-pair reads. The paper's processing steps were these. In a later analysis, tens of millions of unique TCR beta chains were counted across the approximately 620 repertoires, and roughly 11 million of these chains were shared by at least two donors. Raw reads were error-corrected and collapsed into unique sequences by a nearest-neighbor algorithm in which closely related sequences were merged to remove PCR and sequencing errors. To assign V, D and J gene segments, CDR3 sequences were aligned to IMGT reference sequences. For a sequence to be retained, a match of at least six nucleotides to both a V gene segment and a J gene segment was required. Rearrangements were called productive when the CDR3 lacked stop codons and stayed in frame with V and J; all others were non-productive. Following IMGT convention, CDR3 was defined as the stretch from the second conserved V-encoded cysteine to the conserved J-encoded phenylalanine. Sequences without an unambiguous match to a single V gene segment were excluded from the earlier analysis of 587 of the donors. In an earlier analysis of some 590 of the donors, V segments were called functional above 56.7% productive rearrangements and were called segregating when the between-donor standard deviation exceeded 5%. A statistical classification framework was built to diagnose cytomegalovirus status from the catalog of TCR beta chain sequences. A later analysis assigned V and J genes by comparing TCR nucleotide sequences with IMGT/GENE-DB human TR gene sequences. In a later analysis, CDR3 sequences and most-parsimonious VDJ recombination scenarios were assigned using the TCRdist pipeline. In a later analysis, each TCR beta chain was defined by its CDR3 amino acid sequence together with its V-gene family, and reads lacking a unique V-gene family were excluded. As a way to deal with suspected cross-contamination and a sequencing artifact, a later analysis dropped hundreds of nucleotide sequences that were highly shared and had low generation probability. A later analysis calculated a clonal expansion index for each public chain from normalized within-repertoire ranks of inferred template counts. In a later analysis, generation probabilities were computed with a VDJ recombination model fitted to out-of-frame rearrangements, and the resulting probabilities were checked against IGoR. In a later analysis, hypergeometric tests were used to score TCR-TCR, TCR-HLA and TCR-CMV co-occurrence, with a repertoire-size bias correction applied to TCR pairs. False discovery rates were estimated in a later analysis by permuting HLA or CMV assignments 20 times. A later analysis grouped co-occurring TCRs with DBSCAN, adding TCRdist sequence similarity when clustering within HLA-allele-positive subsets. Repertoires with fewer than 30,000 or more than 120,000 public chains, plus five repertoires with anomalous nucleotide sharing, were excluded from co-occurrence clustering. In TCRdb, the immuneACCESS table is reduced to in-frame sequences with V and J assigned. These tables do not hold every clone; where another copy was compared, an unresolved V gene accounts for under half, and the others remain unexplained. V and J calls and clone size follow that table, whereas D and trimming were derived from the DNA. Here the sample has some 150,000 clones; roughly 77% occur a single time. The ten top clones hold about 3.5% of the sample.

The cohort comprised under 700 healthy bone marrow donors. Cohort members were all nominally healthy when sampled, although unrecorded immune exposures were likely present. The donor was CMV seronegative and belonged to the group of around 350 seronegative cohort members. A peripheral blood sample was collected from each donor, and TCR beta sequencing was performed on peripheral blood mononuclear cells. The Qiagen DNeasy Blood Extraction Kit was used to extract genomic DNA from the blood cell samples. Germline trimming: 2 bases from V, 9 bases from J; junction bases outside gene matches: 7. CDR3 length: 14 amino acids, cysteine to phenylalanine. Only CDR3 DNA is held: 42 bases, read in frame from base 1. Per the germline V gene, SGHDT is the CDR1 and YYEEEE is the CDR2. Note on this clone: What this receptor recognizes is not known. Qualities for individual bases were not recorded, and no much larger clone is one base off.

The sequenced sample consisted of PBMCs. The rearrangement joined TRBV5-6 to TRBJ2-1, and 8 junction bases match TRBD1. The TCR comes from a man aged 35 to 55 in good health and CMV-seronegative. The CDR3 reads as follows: CASSFGQGTGEQFF. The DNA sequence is TGTGCCAGCAGCTTCGGACAGGGTACCGGTGAGCAGTTCTTC.